The clone carrying this T cell receptor (beta chain) was counted a few times. Antigen specificity is unknown. Germline V gene data show CDR1 as LGHNA and CDR2 as YSLEER. V lost 0 bases to trimming and J lost 5 bases, with 10 bases between them. This CDR3 has 14 amino acids. In TCRdb, the 5' RACE reads were re-called with MiXCR into one record per CDR3 protein. The sample contains hundreds of thousands of distinct CDR3 sequences, roughly 8% of which appear only once. The source of the sample is a study of T-cell memory formation after mild COVID-19. Broader study findings: SARS-CoV-2 specificity was not confirmed for second-wave clones peaking on day 37.

The rearrangement links TRBV4-3 to TRBJ1-1, with D possibly matching TRBD1 (5 bases). This clonotype was sampled from a man younger than 30 who had mild COVID-19 (a few samples of this study predate the infection). Cell type and time point are not known. The specimen sequenced was PBMCs or a T cell subset sorted from them (not recorded which). The DNA for the CDR3 is TGCGCCAGCAGCCAAGAGTCTGGGGGGACTGAAGCTTTCTTT. This encodes CASSQESGGTEAFF.